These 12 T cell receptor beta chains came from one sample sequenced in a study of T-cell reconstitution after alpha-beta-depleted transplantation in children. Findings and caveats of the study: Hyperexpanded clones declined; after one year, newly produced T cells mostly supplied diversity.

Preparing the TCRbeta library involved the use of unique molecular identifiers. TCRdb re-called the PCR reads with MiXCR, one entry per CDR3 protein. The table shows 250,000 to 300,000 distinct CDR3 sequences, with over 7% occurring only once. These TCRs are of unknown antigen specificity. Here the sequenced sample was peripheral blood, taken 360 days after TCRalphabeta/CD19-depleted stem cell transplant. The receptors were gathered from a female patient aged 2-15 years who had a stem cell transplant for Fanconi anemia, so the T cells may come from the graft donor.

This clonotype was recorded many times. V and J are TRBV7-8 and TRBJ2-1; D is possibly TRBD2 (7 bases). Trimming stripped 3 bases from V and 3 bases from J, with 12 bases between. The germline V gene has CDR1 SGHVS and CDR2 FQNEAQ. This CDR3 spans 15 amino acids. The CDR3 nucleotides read TGTGCCAGCAGCTTGAGGGGGGGGGGCTACAATGAGCAGTTCTTC. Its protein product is CASSLRGGGYNEQFF.

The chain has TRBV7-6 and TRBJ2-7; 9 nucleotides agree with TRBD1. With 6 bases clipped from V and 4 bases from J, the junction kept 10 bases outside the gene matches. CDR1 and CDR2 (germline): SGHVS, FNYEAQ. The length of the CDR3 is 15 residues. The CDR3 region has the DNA TGTGCCAGCAGTAAAACGGACAGGGGCACTTACGAGCAGTACTTC. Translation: CASSKTDRGTYEQYF.

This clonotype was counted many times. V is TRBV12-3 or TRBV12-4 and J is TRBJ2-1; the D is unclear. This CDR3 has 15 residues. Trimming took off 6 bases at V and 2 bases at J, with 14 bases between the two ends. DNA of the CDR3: TGTGCCAGCAGCGCAGACGCCCCCGCCTACAATGAGCAGTTCTTC. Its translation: CASSADAPAYNEQFF.

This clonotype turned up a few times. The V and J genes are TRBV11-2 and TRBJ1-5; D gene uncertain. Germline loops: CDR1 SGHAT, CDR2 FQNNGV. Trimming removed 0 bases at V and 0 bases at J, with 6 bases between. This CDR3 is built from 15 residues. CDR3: CASSLEGHSNQPQHF. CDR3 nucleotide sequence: TGTGCCAGCAGCTTAGAGGGCCATAGCAATCAGCCCCAGCATTTT.

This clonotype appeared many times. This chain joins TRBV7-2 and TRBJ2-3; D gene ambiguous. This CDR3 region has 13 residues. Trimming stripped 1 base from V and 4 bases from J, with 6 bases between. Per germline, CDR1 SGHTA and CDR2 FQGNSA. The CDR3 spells CASSLVGPDTQYF. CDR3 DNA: TGTGCCAGCAGCTTAGTCGGGCCAGATACGCAGTATTTT.

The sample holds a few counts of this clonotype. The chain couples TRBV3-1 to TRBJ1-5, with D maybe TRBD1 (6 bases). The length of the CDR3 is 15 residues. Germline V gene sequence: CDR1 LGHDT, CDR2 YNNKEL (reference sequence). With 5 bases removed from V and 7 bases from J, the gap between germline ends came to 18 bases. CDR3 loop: CASSIGGTDRQPQHF. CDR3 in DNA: TGTGCCAGCAGCATTGGGGGGACCGACAGGCAGCCCCAGCATTTT.

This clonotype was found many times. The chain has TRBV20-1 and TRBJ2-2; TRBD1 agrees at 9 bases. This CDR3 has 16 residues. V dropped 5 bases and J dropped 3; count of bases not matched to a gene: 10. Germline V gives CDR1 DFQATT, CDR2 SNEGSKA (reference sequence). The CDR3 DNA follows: TGCAGTGCTTCACCTCGACAGGGGGGGTACACCGGGGAGCTGTTTTTT. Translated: CSASPRQGGYTGELFF.

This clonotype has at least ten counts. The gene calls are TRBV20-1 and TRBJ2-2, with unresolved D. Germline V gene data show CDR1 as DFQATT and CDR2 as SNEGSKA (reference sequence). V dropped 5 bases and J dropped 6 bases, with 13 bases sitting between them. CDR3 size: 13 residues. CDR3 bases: TGCAGTGCTCGACGACCAGTGGCCGGGGAGCTGTTTTTT. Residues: CSARRPVAGELFF.

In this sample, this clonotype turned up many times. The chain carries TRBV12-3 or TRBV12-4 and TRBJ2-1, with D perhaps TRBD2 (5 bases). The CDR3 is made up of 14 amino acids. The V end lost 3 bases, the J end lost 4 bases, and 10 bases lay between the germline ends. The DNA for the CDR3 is TGTGCCAGCAGTTTTTTAGCGAGGTACAATGAGCAGTTCTTC. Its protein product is CASSFLARYNEQFF.

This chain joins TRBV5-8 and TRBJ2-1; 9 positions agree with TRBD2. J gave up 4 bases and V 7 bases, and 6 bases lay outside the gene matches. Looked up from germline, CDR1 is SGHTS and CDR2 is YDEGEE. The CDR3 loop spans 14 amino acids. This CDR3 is CASGGLADYNEQFF. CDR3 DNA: TGTGCCAGCGGGGGACTAGCAGATTACAATGAGCAGTTCTTC.

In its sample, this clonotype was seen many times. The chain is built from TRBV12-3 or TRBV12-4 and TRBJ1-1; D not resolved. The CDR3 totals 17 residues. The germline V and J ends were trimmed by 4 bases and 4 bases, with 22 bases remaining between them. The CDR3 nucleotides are TGTGCCAGCAGTTCTACCCTGCAGGACCCTCATGGCACTGAAGCTTTCTTT. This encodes CASSSTLQDPHGTEAFF.

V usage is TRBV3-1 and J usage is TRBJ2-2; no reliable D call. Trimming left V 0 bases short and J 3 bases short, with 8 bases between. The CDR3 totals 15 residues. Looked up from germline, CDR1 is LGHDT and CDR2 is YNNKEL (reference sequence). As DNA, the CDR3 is TGTGCCAGCAGCCAAGATCCCCGCTACACCGGGGAGCTGTTTTTT. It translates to CASSQDPRYTGELFF.